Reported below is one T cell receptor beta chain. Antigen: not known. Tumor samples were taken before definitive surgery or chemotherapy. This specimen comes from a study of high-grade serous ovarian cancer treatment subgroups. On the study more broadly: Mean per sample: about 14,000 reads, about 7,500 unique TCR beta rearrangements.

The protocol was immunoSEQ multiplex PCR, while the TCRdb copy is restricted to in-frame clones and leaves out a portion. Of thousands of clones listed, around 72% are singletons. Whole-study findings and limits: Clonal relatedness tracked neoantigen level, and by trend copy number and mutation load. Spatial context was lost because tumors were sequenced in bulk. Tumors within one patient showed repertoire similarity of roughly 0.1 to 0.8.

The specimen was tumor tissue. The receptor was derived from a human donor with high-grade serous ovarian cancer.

The CDR3 spells CASSQEGKSNQPQHF. The CDR3 DNA is TGCGCCAGCAGCCAAGAAGGGAAGAGCAATCAGCCCCAGCATTTT. The rearrangement uses TRBV4-3 and TRBJ1-5; unclear D gene. The CDR3 is 15 amino acids. The V gene's germline CDR1 is LGHNA and CDR2 YSLEER. V was pared by 0 bases and J by 1 base, with 7 bases between.